These 18 T cell receptor beta chains came from one sample sequenced in a study of breast tumors, draining lymph nodes, adjacent tissues. TCRdb independently ran MiXCR on the multiplex PCR reads; one entry per CDR3 protein. The sample includes some 150,000 distinct CDR3 sequences, 20% to 25% seen only once; the top ten take about 2.6%. Breast cancer patients provided tissue from their axillary draining lymph nodes. Sequencing was performed on axillary lymph node tissue. The receptors were sampled from a female donor with breast cancer. Some clones in this sample may be carry-over from other donors' samples.

Concerning this clonotype itself: The CDR3 end shows no conserved phenylalanine or tryptophan, and so a read error is likely. The chain has TRBV19 and TRBJ2-1, with D unclear. The CDR3 contains 13 residues. V gave up 1 base and J gave up 4 bases, with 5 bases separating them. CDR1 is LNHDA, CDR2 SQIVND, per germline (reference sequence). The CDR3 DNA reads as TGTGCCAGTAGTATAGTCAAGTACAATGAGCAGTTCCTC. This gives the protein CASSIVKYNEQFL.

On this clonotype: One base away lies a much larger clone, so this may be a sequencing read error. This rearrangement joins TRBV7-9 to TRBJ2-5; tentative D call: TRBD2 (5 bases). Per the germline V gene, CDR1 is SEHNR and CDR2 is FQNEAQ (reference sequence). The CDR3 contains 12 residues. The DNA for the CDR3 is TGTGCCAGCACCCCGGGGATGGAGACCCGGTACTTC. Translating it yields CASTPGMETRYF. Complete variable domain (other parts from reference TRBV7-9 and TRBJ2-5): DTGVSQNPRHKITKRGQNVTFRCDPISEHNRLYWYRQTLGQGPEFLTYFQNEAQLEKSRLLSDRFSAERPKGSFSTLEIQRTEQGDSAMYLCASTPGMETRYFGPGTRLLVL.

This clonotype came up many times. This chain joins TRBV9 and TRBJ2-1; TRBD2 matches 15 bases. CDR1 is SGDLS and CDR2 is YYNGEE in the germline V gene. V shed 2 bases and J 2 bases; nucleotides not matched to a gene: 8. The CDR3 has 19 amino acids. The CDR3 DNA reads TGTGCCAGCAGCGTCACCCCCGGGACTAGCGGGAGGCCCTACAATGAGCAGTTCTTC. This gives the protein CASSVTPGTSGRPYNEQFF.

This clonotype showed up many times. The J gene is TRBJ1-6, the V gene TRBV19; D is undetermined. Between the trimmed V and J ends, which lost 3 bases and 6 bases, there was a span of 9 bases. This CDR3 is 14 amino acids long. Germline V CDR1 and CDR2: LNHDA, SQIVND (reference sequence). CDR3 DNA: TGTGCCAGTAGTATCCAAGGGCCTAATTCACCCCTCCACTTT. It codes for CASSIQGPNSPLHF.

The V gene is TRBV30, the J gene TRBJ2-1; 9 nucleotides align to TRBD2. This CDR3 is 15 amino acids long. The junction had 4 bases not matched to a gene; V was cut back by 3 bases and J by 1 base. CDR1 is GTSNPN and CDR2 is SVGIG in the germline V gene (reference sequence). The CDR3 DNA reads as TGTGCCTGGAGCCCGACTAGCGGTTCCTACAATGAGCAGTTCTTC. This gives the protein CAWSPTSGSYNEQFF. The variable domain in full, with the rest retrieved from reference TRBV30 and TRBJ2-1, is SQTIHQWPATLVQPVGSPLSLECTVEGTSNPNLYWYRQAAGRGLQLLFYSVGIGQISSEVPQNLSASRPQDRQFILSSKKLLLSDSGFYLCAWSPTSGSYNEQFFGPGTRLTVL.

This chain uses TRBV6-1 with TRBJ2-7; 10 nucleotides align to TRBD2. The CDR3 loop spans 15 amino acids. V gave up 6 bases and J gave up 6 bases; unmatched junction bases: 11. CDR1 is MNHNS and CDR2 is SASEGT in the germline V gene. CDR3: CASRDRAGGVREQYF. As DNA, the CDR3 is TGTGCCAGCAGAGACAGAGCGGGAGGGGTTCGCGAGCAGTACTTC.

The CDR3 loop reads CASSPSFTGGGLTGELFF. The CDR3 region has the DNA TGTGCCAGCAGCCCCTCCTTTACAGGGGGCGGATTAACCGGGGAGCTGTTTTTT. The chain links TRBV3-1 to TRBJ2-2, with TRBD1 matching over 9 bases. Trimming cost V 4 bases and J 5 bases; bases outside gene matches: 14. The V gene's germline CDR1 is LGHDT and CDR2 YNNKEL (reference sequence). The CDR3 has 18 residues.

This clonotype showed up many times. This chain links TRBV20-1 with TRBJ2-1; TRBD2 agrees at 12 bases. Germline values: CDR1 DFQATT, CDR2 SNEGSKA (reference sequence). The CDR3 is made up of 14 amino acids. V was clipped by 5 bases and J by 6 bases; unmatched bases: 5. The CDR3 loop is CSAGASGRGNEQFF. The CDR3 nucleotides read TGCAGTGCTGGGGCTAGCGGGAGGGGCAATGAGCAGTTCTTC.

This clonotype has ten or more counts. The V gene is TRBV29-1, the J gene TRBJ2-3; 15 bases match TRBD2. CDR3 length: 13 residues. Germline values: CDR1 SQVTM, CDR2 ANQGSEA. The J segment lost 5 bases and the V segment lost 6 bases, leaving 0 bases of the junction unmatched. CDR3 in amino acids: CSVGLAGGDTQYF. In nucleotides, the CDR3 is TGCAGCGTGGGACTAGCGGGAGGAGATACGCAGTATTTT.

This clonotype was seen ten or more times. The chain recombines TRBV29-1 with TRBJ2-7, with D tentatively TRBD1 or TRBD2 (5 bases each). Trimming shortened V by 7 bases and J by 6 bases, and 13 bases separated the two germline ends. Germline V CDR1 and CDR2: SQVTM, ANQGSEA. The CDR3 length is 11 residues. CDR3 coding DNA: TGCAGCGCCAGGGACGGGGCCGAGCAGTACTTC. As protein: CSARDGAEQYF.

This clonotype was recorded at least ten times. J is TRBJ2-7 and V is TRBV24-1; D is uncertain. This CDR3 has 13 residues. CDR1 and CDR2 (germline): KGHDR, SFDVKD. V lost 5 bases and J 3 bases, leaving 10 bases between the germline ends. The CDR3 loop reads CATSASGSYEQYF. The CDR3 coding sequence is TGTGCCACCAGTGCTTCAGGTAGCTACGAGCAGTACTTC.

This clonotype was observed a handful of times. This rearrangement joins TRBV3-1 to TRBJ1-5; D remains ambiguous. The CDR3 consists of 14 residues. Per the germline V gene, CDR1 is LGHDT and CDR2 is YNNKEL (reference sequence). V was cut by 1 base and J by 6 bases, with 10 bases left in between. The CDR3 region has the DNA TGTGCCAGCAGCCAAGGGAGGGTTAGTCAGCCCCAGCATTTT. Translated, it gives CASSQGRVSQPQHF.

The chain's CDR3 is CASSEPGLAGVGEQFF. CDR3 in DNA: TGTGCCAGCAGTGAACCCGGACTAGCGGGAGTAGGTGAGCAGTTCTTC. This chain connects TRBV6-1 to TRBJ2-1, with 13 bases that match TRBD2. Trimming took 2 bases from V and 9 from J; bases not matched to a gene: 7. CDR3 length equals 16 residues. The germline gives CDR1 MNHNS, CDR2 SASEGT.

V usage is TRBV11-3 and J usage is TRBJ2-1, with D unresolved. Germline V gene data show CDR1 as SGHNT and CDR2 as YENEEA. The CDR3 is 13 amino acids. V was pared by 1 base and J by 8 bases, with 9 bases between. The CDR3 DNA sequence: TGTGCCAGCAGCTTAGGGCTGCGCGATGAGCAGTTCTTC. Its protein product is CASSLGLRDEQFF.

At least ten counts were recorded for this clonotype. The genes are TRBV5-1 and TRBJ2-3; TRBD2 agrees at 14 bases. V shed 0 bases and J 0 bases; nucleotides not matched to a gene: 12. The CDR3 contains 21 residues. Germline values: CDR1 SGHRS, CDR2 YFSETQ. The CDR3 coding sequence is TGCGCCAGCAGCTTGGTTACATCCGGGACTAGCGGGAGAATGAGCACAGATACGCAGTATTTT. The encoded protein is CASSLVTSGTSGRMSTDTQYF.

J is TRBJ2-2 and V is TRBV14, with 9 nucleotides matching TRBD1. The CDR3 covers 17 residues. The trim removed 0 bases at V and 5 bases at J, leaving 7 bases unmatched. CDR1 and CDR2 from the germline V gene are SGHDN and FVKESK. The CDR3 nucleotides read TGTGCCAGCAGCCAAGACCGAGCGGGACAGGGTACCGGGGAGCTGTTTTTT. Its protein product is CASSQDRAGQGTGELFF.

As for this clonotype: Given a much more abundant clone one base away, this may be a read error. The rearrangement links TRBV6-2 or TRBV6-3 to TRBJ2-3; either TRBD1 or TRBD2 may fit D (6 bases each). Looked up from germline, CDR1 is MNHEY and CDR2 is SVGEGT. The CDR3 is 17 residues long. The CDR3: CASRTKRSPGRTVTQYF. The CDR3 DNA sequence: TGTGCCAGCCGTACCAAACGAAGTCCAGGGAGGACAGTTACGCAGTATTTT.

This clonotype was seen at least ten times. The chain uses TRBV10-1 and TRBJ2-3, with D perhaps matching TRBD1 (6 bases). CDR1 and CDR2 from the germline V gene are WNHNN and SYGVQD (reference sequence). This CDR3 has 16 residues. Trimming left V 0 bases short and J 1 base short, with 11 bases between. The CDR3 DNA follows: TGCGCCAGCAGTGAGTCTCAGGGGTATGGCACAGATACGCAGTATTTT. Its protein is CASSESQGYGTDTQYF.